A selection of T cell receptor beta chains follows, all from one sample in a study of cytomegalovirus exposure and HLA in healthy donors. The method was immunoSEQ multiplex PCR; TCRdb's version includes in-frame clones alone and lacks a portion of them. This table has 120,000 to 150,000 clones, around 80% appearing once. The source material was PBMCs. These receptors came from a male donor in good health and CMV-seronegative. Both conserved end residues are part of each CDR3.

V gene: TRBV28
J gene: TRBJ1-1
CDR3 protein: CASSLLAGDTEAFF

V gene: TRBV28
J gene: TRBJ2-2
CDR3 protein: CASTATGDTGELFF

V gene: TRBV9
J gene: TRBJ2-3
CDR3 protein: CASSVVSGELTDTQYF

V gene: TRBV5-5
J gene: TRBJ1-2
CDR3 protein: CASSSFFSGEGYTF

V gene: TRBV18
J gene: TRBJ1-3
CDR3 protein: CASSPVTGSGNTIYF

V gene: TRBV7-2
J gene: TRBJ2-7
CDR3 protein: CASSLGWTRAYEQYF

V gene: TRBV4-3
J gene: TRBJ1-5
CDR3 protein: CASSQDRGNQPQHF

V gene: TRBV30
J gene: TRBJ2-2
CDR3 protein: CAWSVRRGNAGELFF

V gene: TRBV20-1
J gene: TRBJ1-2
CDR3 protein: CSAGGDGYTF

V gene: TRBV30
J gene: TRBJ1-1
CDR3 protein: CAWGTDRHTEAFF

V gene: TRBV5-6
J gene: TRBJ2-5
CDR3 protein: CASSLGAGDKETQYF

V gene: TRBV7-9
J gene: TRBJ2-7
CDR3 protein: CASGGTDEQYF

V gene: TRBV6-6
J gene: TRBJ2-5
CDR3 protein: CASSAGTKFQETQYF

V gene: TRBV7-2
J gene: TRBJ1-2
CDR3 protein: CATSDRAYYGYTF

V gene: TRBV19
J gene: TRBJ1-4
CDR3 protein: CASSIGGQGTIELFF

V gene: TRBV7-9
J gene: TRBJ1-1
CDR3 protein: CASSLYRTLNTEAFF

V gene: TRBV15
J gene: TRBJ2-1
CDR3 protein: CATSRPGTGINEQFF

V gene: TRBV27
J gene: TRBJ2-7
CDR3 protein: CASGRTGGYEQYF

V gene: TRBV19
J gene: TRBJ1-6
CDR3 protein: CASRPEGAGPLHF

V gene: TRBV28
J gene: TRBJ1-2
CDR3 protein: CASSLVGLDYGYTF

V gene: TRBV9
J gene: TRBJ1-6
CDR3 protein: CASSVEEYSPLHF

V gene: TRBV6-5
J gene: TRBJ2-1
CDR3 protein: CASSLASGGYNEQFF

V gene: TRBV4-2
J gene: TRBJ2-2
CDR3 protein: CASSQGGPVGELFF

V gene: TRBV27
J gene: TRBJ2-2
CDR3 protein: CASNPQGAITGELFF

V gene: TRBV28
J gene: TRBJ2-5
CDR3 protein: CASSSPGQGFQETQYF

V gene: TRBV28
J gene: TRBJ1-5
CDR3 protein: CASSLGTASNQPQHF

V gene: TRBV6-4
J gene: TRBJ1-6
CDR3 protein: CASSDGNRNSPLHF

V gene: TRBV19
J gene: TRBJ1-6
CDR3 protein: CASSIQYRHNSPLHF

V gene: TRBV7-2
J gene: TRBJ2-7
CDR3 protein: CASSLGPSSYEQYF

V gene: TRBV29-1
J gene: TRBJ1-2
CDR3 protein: CSVDRGSPGYTF

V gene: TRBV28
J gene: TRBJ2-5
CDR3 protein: CASSSPLGAGGQETQYF

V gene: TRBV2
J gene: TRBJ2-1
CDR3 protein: CASNGGAQGNEQFF

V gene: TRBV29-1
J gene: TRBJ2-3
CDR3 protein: CSVASGGTDTQYF

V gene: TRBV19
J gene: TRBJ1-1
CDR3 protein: CASSKRGSEAFF

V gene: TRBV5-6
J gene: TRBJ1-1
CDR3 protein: CASTLRPGTEAFF

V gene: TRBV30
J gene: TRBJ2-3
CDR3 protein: CAWRTGSTGTTDTQYF

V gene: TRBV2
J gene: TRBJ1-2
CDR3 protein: CASRVPGTGFLPNYGYTF

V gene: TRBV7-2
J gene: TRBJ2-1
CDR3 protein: CASSPGQRGSYNEQFF

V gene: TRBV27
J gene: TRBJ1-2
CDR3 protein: CASSTSGTGGLYGYTF

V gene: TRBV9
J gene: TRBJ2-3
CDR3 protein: CASSVGGTSGYTDTQYF

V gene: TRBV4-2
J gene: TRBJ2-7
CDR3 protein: CASSFLNRGPRTYEQYF

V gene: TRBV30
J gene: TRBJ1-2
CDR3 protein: CAWTPGGGTTPYGYTF